A selection of T cell receptor beta chains follows, all from one sample in a study of T cell changes during pregnancy in multiple sclerosis. This table comes from immunoSEQ multiplex PCR, and its TCRdb copy is limited to in-frame clones, with some not included. The sample gives about 37,000 clones, approximately 91% of which show up once; around 0.5% is in the top ten. Here the sequenced sample was CD4+ T cells from peripheral blood mononuclear cells, taken in the third trimester of pregnancy. The receptors stem from a female donor in good health, enrolled as a control in a pregnancy study. CDR3s include the opening cysteine and the closing phenylalanine or tryptophan. D genes are given only for firm matches. Clone size is given for some rows only: seen once, a few or many times, or a class if the clone is expanded.

v_gene	d_gene	abundance	j_gene	CDR3aa	CDR3nt
TRBV2	TRBD2	.	TRBJ2-7	CASLLAGGEQYF	TGTGCCAGTCTACTAGCGGGAGGCGAGCAGTACTTC
TRBV6-5	.	once	TRBJ2-5	CASSYSATQYF	TGTGCCAGCAGTTACTCAGCGACCCAGTACTTC
TRBV9	.	.	TRBJ2-7	CAVPPAGNYEQYF	TGTGCCGTCCCGCCCGCGGGCAATTACGAGCAGTACTTC
TRBV30	.	.	TRBJ1-1	CAWSVARGRNTEAFF	TGTGCCTGGAGTGTAGCAAGAGGGAGAAACACTGAAGCTTTCTTT
TRBV27	.	.	TRBJ2-2	CASSGRGGVAGELFF	TGTGCCAGCAGCGGAAGGGGGGGGGTGGCCGGGGAGCTGTTTTTT
TRBV5-1	TRBD1	.	TRBJ2-3	CASSEQGGDTQYF	TGCGCCAGCAGTGAACAGGGGGGAGATACGCAGTATTTT
TRBV5-6	.	.	TRBJ1-4	CASSYRDTRGKLFF	TGTGCCAGCAGCTACCGGGACACACGGGGAAAACTGTTTTTT
TRBV19	TRBD1	.	TRBJ2-7	CASSYLTGEEQYF	TGTGCCAGTAGCTACTTGACAGGGGAAGAGCAGTACTTC
TRBV18	TRBD1	.	TRBJ2-4	CASSPSQGAENIQYF	TGTGCCAGCTCACCCTCACAGGGGGCAGAAAACATTCAGTACTTC
TRBV27	.	few	TRBJ1-4	CASRFQGTNEKLFF	TGTGCCAGCAGGTTCCAGGGAACTAATGAAAAACTGTTTTTT
TRBV7-8	.	.	TRBJ2-3	CASSFWGFTDTQYF	TGTGCCAGCAGCTTTTGGGGCTTCACAGATACGCAGTATTTT
TRBV7-2	TRBD2	.	TRBJ2-1	CASNNLAGGPNEQFF	TGTGCCAGCAACAATCTAGCGGGAGGCCCCAATGAGCAGTTCTTC
TRBV2	TRBD1	.	TRBJ1-2	CASSPHGDRVAYGYTF	TGTGCCAGCAGTCCTCATGGGGACAGGGTGGCCTATGGCTACACCTTC
TRBV30	TRBD1	.	TRBJ2-2	CAWKRQGLINTGELFF	TGTGCCTGGAAGCGACAGGGGCTGATTAACACCGGGGAGCTGTTTTTT
TRBV7-8	TRBD2	.	TRBJ2-4	CASSLEALAGYSYF	TGTGCCAGCAGCTTAGAGGCACTAGCGGGGTATTCGTACTTC
TRBV7-8	TRBD1	.	TRBJ2-7	CASSSRWDSSYEQYF	TGTGCCAGCAGCTCTCGATGGGACAGCTCCTACGAGCAGTACTTC
TRBV30	TRBD2	.	TRBJ2-2	CACQRRTSGRTGELFF	TGTGCCTGCCAAAGGCGGACTAGCGGGAGAACCGGGGAGCTGTTTTTT
TRBV9	TRBD2	once	TRBJ2-5	CASSVGEREVGEQYF	TGTGCCAGCAGCGTAGGAGAGCGGGAGGTAGGGGAGCAGTACTTC
TRBV29-1	.	.	TRBJ2-7	CSVRPTGNEQYF	TGCAGCGTTCGACCCACAGGGAACGAGCAGTACTTC
TRBV4-3	TRBD1	.	TRBJ1-1	CASSQDRGRGPTGAFF	TGCGCCAGCAGCCAAGATAGGGGCAGGGGGCCGACAGGAGCTTTCTTT
TRBV18	.	.	TRBJ2-1	CASSFSESSYNEQFF	TGTGCCAGCTCGTTTAGCGAGAGCTCCTACAATGAGCAGTTCTTC
TRBV7-3	.	.	TRBJ1-6	CASSFGGPGLGSPLHF	TGTGCCAGCAGCTTTGGAGGGCCCGGACTCGGTTCACCCCTCCACTTT
TRBV30	.	.	TRBJ1-5	CAWSVRDYQPQHF	TGTGCCTGGAGTGTCCGGGATTATCAGCCCCAGCATTTT
TRBV9	TRBD2	.	TRBJ2-1	CASSALAGRGDEQFF	TGTGCCAGCAGCGCTCTAGCGGGCCGCGGGGATGAGCAGTTCTTC
TRBV30	.	.	TRBJ1-5	CASTGTDQPQHF	TGTGCCTCCACAGGGACCGATCAGCCCCAGCATTTT
TRBV7-2	.	.	TRBJ1-1	CASSPDRTEAFF	TGTGCCAGCAGCCCAGATCGCACTGAAGCTTTCTTT
TRBV11-2	TRBD2	few	TRBJ2-5	CASSLDFQREARKTQYF	TGTGCCAGCAGCTTAGATTTTCAGCGGGAGGCTCGAAAGACCCAGTACTTC
TRBV11-2	TRBD1	.	TRBJ2-3	CASSWTGEVTDTQYF	TGTGCCAGCAGCTGGACAGGGGAGGTTACAGATACGCAGTATTTT
TRBV13	TRBD2	.	TRBJ2-7	CASSLTPSGGAYEQYF	TGTGCCAGCAGCTTAACTCCTAGCGGGGGGGCCTACGAGCAGTACTTC
TRBV19	TRBD2	.	TRBJ2-7	CASSRTTSGAPPYEQYF	TGTGCCAGTAGCAGAACGACTAGCGGGGCCCCCCCCTACGAGCAGTACTTC
TRBV7-2	.	.	TRBJ1-5	CASSLVGNSNQPQHF	TGTGCCAGCAGCTTGGTCGGGAATAGCAATCAGCCCCAGCATTTT